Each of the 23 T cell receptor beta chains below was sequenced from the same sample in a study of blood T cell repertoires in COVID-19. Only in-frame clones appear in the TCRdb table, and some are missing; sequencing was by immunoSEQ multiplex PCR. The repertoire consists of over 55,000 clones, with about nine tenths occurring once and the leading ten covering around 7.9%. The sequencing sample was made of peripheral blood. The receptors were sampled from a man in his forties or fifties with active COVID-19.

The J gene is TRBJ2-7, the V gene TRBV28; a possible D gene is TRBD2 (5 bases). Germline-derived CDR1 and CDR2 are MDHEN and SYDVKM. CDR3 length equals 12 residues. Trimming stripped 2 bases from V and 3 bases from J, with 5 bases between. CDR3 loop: CASSLGSYEQYF. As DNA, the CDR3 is TGTGCCAGCAGTTTAGGGAGCTACGAGCAGTACTTC.

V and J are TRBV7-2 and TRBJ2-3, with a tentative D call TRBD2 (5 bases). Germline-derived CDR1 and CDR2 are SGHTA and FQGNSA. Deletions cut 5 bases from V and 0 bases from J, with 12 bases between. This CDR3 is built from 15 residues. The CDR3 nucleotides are TGTGCCAGCAGCCCGGGATCCGTCAGCACAGATACGCAGTATTTT. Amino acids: CASSPGSVSTDTQYF.

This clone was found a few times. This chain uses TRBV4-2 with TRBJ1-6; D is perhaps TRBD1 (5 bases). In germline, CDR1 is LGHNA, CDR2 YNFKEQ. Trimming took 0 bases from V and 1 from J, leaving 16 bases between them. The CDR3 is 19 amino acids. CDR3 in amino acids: CASSQESPQGLSYNSPLHF. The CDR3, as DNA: TGTGCCAGCAGCCAAGAATCCCCGCAGGGCCTTTCCTATAATTCACCCCTCCACTTT.

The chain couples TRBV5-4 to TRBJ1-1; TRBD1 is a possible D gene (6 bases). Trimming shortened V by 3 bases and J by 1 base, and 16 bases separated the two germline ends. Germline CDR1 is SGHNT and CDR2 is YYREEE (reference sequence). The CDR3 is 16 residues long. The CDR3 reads CASSWGQLKENTEAFF. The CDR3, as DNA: TGTGCCAGCAGCTGGGGACAACTGAAAGAGAACACTGAAGCTTTCTTT.

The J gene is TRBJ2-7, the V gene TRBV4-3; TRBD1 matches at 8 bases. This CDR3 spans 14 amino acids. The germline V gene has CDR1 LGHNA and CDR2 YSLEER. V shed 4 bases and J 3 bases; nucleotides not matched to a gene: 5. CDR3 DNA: TGCGCCAGCAGCCCTCGAACAGGGGGCTACGAGCAGTACTTC. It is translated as CASSPRTGGYEQYF.

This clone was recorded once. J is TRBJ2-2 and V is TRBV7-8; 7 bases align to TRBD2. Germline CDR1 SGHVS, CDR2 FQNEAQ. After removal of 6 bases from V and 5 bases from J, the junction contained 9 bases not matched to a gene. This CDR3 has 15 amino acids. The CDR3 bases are TGTGCCAGCAGTCTCGGGGACTACTCGACCGGGGAGCTGTTTTTT. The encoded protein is CASSLGDYSTGELFF.

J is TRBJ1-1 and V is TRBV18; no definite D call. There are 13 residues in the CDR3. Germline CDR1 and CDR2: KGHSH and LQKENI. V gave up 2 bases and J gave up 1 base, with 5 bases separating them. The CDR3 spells CASSPSGNTEAFF. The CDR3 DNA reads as TGTGCCAGCTCACCATCAGGGAACACTGAAGCTTTCTTT.

CDR3 in amino acids: CASSPFNEQFF. CDR3 bases: TGTGCCAGCAGCCCTTTCAATGAGCAGTTCTTC. The chain couples TRBV7-9 to TRBJ2-1; no reliable D call. The CDR3 is made up of 11 amino acids. The V gene's germline CDR1 is SEHNR and CDR2 FQNEAQ (reference sequence). V lost 5 bases and J lost 6, with 5 bases in between.

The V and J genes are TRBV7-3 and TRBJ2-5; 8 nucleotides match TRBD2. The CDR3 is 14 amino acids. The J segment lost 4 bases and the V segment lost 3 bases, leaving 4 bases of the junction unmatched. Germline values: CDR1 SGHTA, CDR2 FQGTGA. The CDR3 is CASSLSGSGETQYF. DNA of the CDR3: TGTGCCAGCAGCTTGAGCGGGAGCGGAGAGACCCAGTACTTC.

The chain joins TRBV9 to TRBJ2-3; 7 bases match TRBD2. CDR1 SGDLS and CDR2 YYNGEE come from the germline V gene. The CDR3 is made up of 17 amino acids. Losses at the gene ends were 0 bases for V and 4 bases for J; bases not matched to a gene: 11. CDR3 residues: CASSVGWLADLSDTQYF. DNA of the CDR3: TGTGCCAGCAGCGTAGGTTGGCTAGCGGACTTATCAGATACGCAGTATTTT. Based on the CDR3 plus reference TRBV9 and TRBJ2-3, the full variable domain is DSGVTQTPKHLITATGQRVTLRCSPRSGDLSVYWYQQSLDQGLQFLIQYYNGEERAKGNILERFSAQQFPDLHSELNLSSLELGDSALYFCASSVGWLADLSDTQYFGPGTRLTVL.

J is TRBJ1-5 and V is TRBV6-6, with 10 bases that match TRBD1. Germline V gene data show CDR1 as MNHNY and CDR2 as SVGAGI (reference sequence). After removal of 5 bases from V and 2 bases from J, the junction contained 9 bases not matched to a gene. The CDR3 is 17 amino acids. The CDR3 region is CASSPKGQGIGNQPQHF. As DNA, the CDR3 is TGTGCCAGCAGTCCAAAGGGACAGGGGATTGGCAATCAGCCCCAGCATTTT.

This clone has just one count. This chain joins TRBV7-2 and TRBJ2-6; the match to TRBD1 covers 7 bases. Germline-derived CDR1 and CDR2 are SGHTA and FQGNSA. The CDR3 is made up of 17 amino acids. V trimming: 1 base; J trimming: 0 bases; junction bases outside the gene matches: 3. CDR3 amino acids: CASSLGQGSSGANVLTF. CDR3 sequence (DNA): TGTGCCAGCAGCTTAGGACAGGGTAGCTCTGGGGCCAACGTCCTGACTTTC.

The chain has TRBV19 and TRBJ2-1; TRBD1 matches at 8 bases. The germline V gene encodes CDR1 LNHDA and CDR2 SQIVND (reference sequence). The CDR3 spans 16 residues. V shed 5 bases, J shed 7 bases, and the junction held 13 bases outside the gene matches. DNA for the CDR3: TGTGCCAGTAGTGTCAATAAGGACAGGGTGAGGAATGAGCAGTTCTTC. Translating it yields CASSVNKDRVRNEQFF.

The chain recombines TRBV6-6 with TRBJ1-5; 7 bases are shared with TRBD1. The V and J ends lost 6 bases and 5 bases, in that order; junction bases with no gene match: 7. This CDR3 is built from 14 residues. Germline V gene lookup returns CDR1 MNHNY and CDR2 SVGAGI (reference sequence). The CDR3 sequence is CASSIQGTYQPQHF. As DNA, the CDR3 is TGTGCCAGCAGCATACAGGGGACCTATCAGCCCCAGCATTTT.

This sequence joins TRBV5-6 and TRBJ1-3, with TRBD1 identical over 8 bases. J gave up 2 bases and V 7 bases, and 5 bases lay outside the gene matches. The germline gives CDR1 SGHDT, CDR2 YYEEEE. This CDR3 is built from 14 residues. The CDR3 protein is CASRQGMAGNTIYF. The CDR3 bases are TGTGCCAGCCGACAGGGGATGGCTGGAAACACCATATATTTT. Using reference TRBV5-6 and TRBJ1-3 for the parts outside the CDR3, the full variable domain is DAGVTQSPTHLIKTRGQQVTLRCSPKSGHDTVSWYQQALGQGPQFIFQYYEEEERQRGNFPDRFSGHQFPNYSSELNVNALLLGDSALYLCASRQGMAGNTIYFGEGSWLTVV.

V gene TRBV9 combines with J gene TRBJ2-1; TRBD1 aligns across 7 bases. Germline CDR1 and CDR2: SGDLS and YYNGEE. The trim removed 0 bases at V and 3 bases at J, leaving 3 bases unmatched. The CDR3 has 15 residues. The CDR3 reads CASSVVGDSYNEQFF. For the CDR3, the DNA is TGTGCCAGCAGCGTAGTGGGGGACAGCTACAATGAGCAGTTCTTC.

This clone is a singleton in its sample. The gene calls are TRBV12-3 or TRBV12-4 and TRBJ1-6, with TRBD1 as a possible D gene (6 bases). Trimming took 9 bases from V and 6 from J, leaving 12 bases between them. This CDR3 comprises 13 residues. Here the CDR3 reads CASTGTPNSPLHF. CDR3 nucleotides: TGTGCCAGTACCGGGACACCTAATTCACCCCTCCACTTT.

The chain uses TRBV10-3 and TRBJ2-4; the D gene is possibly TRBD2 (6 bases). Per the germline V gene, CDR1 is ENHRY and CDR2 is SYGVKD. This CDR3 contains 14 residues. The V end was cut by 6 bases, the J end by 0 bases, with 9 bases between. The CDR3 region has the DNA TGTGCCATCAGCCAGGGACTAGCCAAAAACATTCAGTACTTC. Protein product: CAISQGLAKNIQYF.

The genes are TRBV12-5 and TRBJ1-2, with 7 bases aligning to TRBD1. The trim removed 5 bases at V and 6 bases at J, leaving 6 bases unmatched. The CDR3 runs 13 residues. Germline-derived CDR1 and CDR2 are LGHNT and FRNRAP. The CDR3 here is CASGTGEANGYTF. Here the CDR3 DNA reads TGTGCTAGTGGTACAGGGGAAGCTAATGGCTACACCTTC. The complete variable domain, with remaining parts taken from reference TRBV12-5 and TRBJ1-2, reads DARVTQTPRHKVTEMGQEVTMRCQPILGHNTVFWYRQTMMQGLELLAYFRNRAPLDDSGMPKDRFSAEMPDATLATLKIQPSEPRDSAVYFCASGTGEANGYTFGSGTRLTVV.

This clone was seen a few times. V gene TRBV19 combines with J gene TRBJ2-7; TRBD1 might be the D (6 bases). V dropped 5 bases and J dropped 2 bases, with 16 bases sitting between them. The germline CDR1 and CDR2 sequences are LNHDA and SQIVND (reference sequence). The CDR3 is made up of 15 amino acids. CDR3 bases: TGTGCCAGTAGTCAACAGGGTTCCCATGCCTACGAGCAGTACTTC. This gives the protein CASSQQGSHAYEQYF.

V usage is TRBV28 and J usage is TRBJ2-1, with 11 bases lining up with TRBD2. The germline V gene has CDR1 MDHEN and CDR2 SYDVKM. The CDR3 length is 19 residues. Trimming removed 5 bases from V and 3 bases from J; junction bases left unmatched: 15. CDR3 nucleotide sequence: TGTGCCAGCAGTCCATCTAGCGGGGGGCCGAGTTCATTCTACAATGAGCAGTTCTTC. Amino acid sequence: CASSPSSGGPSSFYNEQFF.

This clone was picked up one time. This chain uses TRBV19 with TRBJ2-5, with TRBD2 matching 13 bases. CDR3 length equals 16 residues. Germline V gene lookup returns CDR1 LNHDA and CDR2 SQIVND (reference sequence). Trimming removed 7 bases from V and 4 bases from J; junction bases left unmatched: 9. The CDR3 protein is CASTLGTSGKGETQYF. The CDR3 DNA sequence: TGTGCCAGTACCTTAGGGACTAGCGGGAAAGGAGAGACCCAGTACTTC.

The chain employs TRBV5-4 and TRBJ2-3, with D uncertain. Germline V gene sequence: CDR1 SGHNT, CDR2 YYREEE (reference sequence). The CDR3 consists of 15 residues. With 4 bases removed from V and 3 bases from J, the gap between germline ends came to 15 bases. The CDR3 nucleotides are TGTGCCAGCAGCACGGATGCGGTCCGGACAGATACGCAGTATTTT. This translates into CASSTDAVRTDTQYF.